This T cell receptor beta chain was sequenced during a study of blood T cells in healthy people across ages. The use of a sample-barcoded 5' primer and a J-beta primer mix characterized a second PCR of about 7 to 12 cycles. TCRdb processed the 5' RACE reads anew with MiXCR; each CDR3 protein has one entry. The sample holds about 1 million distinct CDR3 sequences, around 45% seen once. V was clipped by 0 bases and J by 0 bases; unmatched bases: 9. CDR1 SGHRS and CDR2 YFSETQ come from the germline V gene. The CDR3 runs to 18 residues. This clonotype was seen a single time. This sequence originates from a woman aged 55-70 years in good health. The specimen sequenced was blood. The V and J genes are TRBV5-1 and TRBJ2-1; 7 nucleotides match TRBD2. The CDR3 DNA follows: TGCGCCAGCAGCTTGGTGGGAGGGGTGGGATTCTCCTACAATGAGCAGTTCTTC. It is translated as CASSLVGGVGFSYNEQFF. The full variable domain, in which reference TRBV5-1 and TRBJ2-1 provide the parts outside the CDR3, is KAGVTQTPRYLIKTRGQQVTLSCSPISGHRSVSWYQQTPGQGLQFLFEYFSETQRNKGNFPGRFSGRQFSNSRSEMNVSTLELGDSALYLCASSLVGGVGFSYNEQFFGPGTRLTVL.